This T cell receptor (beta chain) is from a study of spatial heterogeneity in lung cancer. Via MiXCR, TCRdb re-called the 5' RACE reads, giving one row per CDR3 protein. The sample lists approximately 49,000 distinct CDR3 sequences; less than 5.5% were seen once. Indicated time point: sample taken at primary tumor resection. Unsorted tumor, nontumor lung tissue or cryopreserved PBMC supplied the whole RNA. With 3 bases clipped from V and 1 base from J, the junction kept 5 bases outside the gene matches. Germline CDR1 and CDR2: MGHRA and YSYEKL. CDR3 length: 15 residues. This clonotype was counted ten times or more.

This rearrangement joins TRBV4-1 to TRBJ2-5; 7 nucleotides match TRBD1. The TCR originated in a male donor with early-stage non-small cell lung cancer. Sequences were derived from PBMCs, sampled at surgery. The CDR3 protein is CASSQRDRAQETQYF. The CDR3 nucleotides read TGCGCCAGCAGCCAGCGTGACAGGGCCCAAGAGACCCAGTACTTC.